These T cell receptor beta chains were read from a single sample in a study of Ad26.COV2.S vaccination and SARS-CoV-2 variants. Data came from immunoSEQ multiplex PCR; TCRdb stores just in-frame clones and leaves some out. The table shows 300,000 to 400,000 clones, with 90% to 95% occurring only once. The sample here was peripheral blood, taken after recovery from COVID-19. The receptor source for this set is a human donor who had recovered from COVID-19. The CDR3 runs from the conserved cysteine through the conserved F or W. A D gene is named only where the DNA matches it firmly. Rows may omit the clone size; those that give it use once, few, many or a size class.

j_call: TRBJ2-7
d_call: NA
v_call: TRBV15
clone_size: NA
cdr3_aa: CATSRDRGPGGYEQYF
cdr3_nt: TGTGCCACCAGCAGAGATAGGGGCCCTGGGGGCTACGAGCAGTACTTC

j_call: TRBJ2-7
d_call: TRBD1
v_call: TRBV7-9
clone_size: NA
cdr3_aa: CASSTRQGREQYF
cdr3_nt: TGTGCCAGCAGCACGAGACAGGGGCGCGAGCAGTACTTC

j_call: TRBJ1-6
d_call: NA
v_call: TRBV11-2
clone_size: NA
cdr3_aa: CASSSREALLHF
cdr3_nt: TGTGCCAGCAGCTCCCGGGAGGCCCTTCTCCACTTT

j_call: TRBJ2-1
d_call: NA
v_call: TRBV7-3
clone_size: NA
cdr3_aa: CASSLTGGPYNEQFF
cdr3_nt: TGTGCCAGCAGCTTAACCGGGGGCCCCTACAATGAGCAGTTCTTC

j_call: TRBJ2-1
d_call: NA
v_call: TRBV12-3/TRBV12-4
clone_size: NA
cdr3_aa: CATSGSSYNEQFF
cdr3_nt: TGTGCCACCTCCGGGAGCTCCTACAATGAGCAGTTCTTC

j_call: TRBJ2-1
d_call: NA
v_call: TRBV7-2
clone_size: NA
cdr3_aa: CASSLSRQIYNEQFF
cdr3_nt: TGTGCCAGCAGCTTATCCCGACAGATTTACAATGAGCAGTTCTTC

j_call: TRBJ2-2
d_call: NA
v_call: TRBV4-2
clone_size: once
cdr3_aa: CASSQPTGELFF
cdr3_nt: TGTGCCAGCAGCCAGCCCACCGGGGAGCTGTTTTTT

j_call: TRBJ1-1
d_call: NA
v_call: TRBV2
clone_size: once
cdr3_aa: CASTLTLNTEAFF
cdr3_nt: TGTGCCAGCACCTTGACCCTAAACACTGAAGCTTTCTTT

j_call: TRBJ2-3
d_call: TRBD2
v_call: TRBV3-1/TRBV3-2
clone_size: NA
cdr3_aa: CASSQDTSGGLDTQYF
cdr3_nt: TGTGCCAGCAGCCAAGATACTAGCGGGGGTTTAGATACGCAGTATTTT

j_call: TRBJ1-1
d_call: NA
v_call: TRBV7-9
clone_size: NA
cdr3_aa: CASSPRGTKPNTEAFF
cdr3_nt: TGTGCCAGCAGCCCCAGGGGCACCAAACCGAACACTGAAGCTTTCTTT

j_call: TRBJ1-3
d_call: NA
v_call: TRBV5-6
clone_size: NA
cdr3_aa: CASSPGVGAMRSGNTIYF
cdr3_nt: TGTGCCAGCAGCCCGGGGGTTGGGGCCATGAGGTCTGGAAACACCATATATTTT

j_call: TRBJ1-1
d_call: NA
v_call: TRBV6-5
clone_size: NA
cdr3_aa: CASSRPSGGGTEAFF
cdr3_nt: TGTGCCAGCAGCCGCCCTTCCGGGGGCGGCACTGAAGCTTTCTTT

j_call: TRBJ2-5
d_call: NA
v_call: TRBV5-4
clone_size: NA
cdr3_aa: CASSPAHRAGGTQYF
cdr3_nt: TGTGCCAGCAGCCCAGCTCATCGGGCCGGTGGGACCCAGTACTTC

j_call: TRBJ2-7
d_call: NA
v_call: TRBV3-1/TRBV3-2
clone_size: once
cdr3_aa: CASSQPPPTRGSYEQYF
cdr3_nt: TGTGCCAGCAGCCAGCCCCCCCCCACTCGTGGATCCTACGAGCAGTACTTC

j_call: TRBJ2-1
d_call: NA
v_call: TRBV29-1
clone_size: NA
cdr3_aa: CSVDRHSYNEQFF
cdr3_nt: TGCAGCGTTGATCGCCATTCCTACAATGAGCAGTTCTTC

j_call: TRBJ1-5
d_call: NA
v_call: TRBV19
clone_size: NA
cdr3_aa: CASSSQGSTQPQHF
cdr3_nt: TGTGCCAGTAGTTCACAGGGTTCGACTCAGCCCCAGCATTTT

j_call: TRBJ1-2
d_call: NA
v_call: TRBV18
clone_size: NA
cdr3_aa: CASSRGIGVGNGYTF
cdr3_nt: TGTGCCAGCTCACGAGGGATCGGTGTTGGCAATGGCTACACCTTC

j_call: TRBJ1-1
d_call: NA
v_call: TRBV27
clone_size: NA
cdr3_aa: CASSPRENRRFNF
cdr3_nt: TGTGCCAGCAGTCCTCGGGAGAACAGGCGTTTCAATTTT

j_call: TRBJ1-1
d_call: TRBD1
v_call: TRBV18
clone_size: NA
cdr3_aa: CASSYNEGARTEAFF
cdr3_nt: TGTGCCAGCTCATACAACGAGGGGGCGAGAACTGAAGCTTTCTTT

j_call: TRBJ2-7
d_call: TRBD1
v_call: TRBV6-2/TRBV6-3
clone_size: NA
cdr3_aa: CASSSLGQPPRQYF
cdr3_nt: TGTGCCAGCAGTTCGTTGGGACAGCCACCGAGGCAGTACTTC

j_call: TRBJ2-3
d_call: NA
v_call: TRBV19
clone_size: NA
cdr3_aa: CASSIDRGATQYF
cdr3_nt: TGTGCCAGTAGTATAGATCGAGGAGCTACGCAGTATTTT

j_call: TRBJ1-2
d_call: NA
v_call: TRBV12-3/TRBV12-4
clone_size: once
cdr3_aa: CASSQLPYGYTF
cdr3_nt: TGTGCCAGCAGTCAGTTGCCGTATGGCTACACCTTC

j_call: TRBJ1-2
d_call: TRBD1
v_call: TRBV7-9
clone_size: few
cdr3_aa: CASSAGGDYGYTF
cdr3_nt: TGTGCCAGCAGTGCAGGGGGAGACTATGGCTACACCTTC

j_call: TRBJ1-1
d_call: NA
v_call: TRBV27
clone_size: NA
cdr3_aa: CASSAGNMNTEAFF
cdr3_nt: TGTGCCAGCAGTGCTGGAAACATGAACACTGAAGCTTTCTTT

j_call: TRBJ2-7
d_call: NA
v_call: TRBV7-6
clone_size: once
cdr3_aa: CASSPLPTLYEQYF
cdr3_nt: TGTGCCAGCAGCCCCCTGCCCACTCTCTACGAGCAGTACTTC

j_call: TRBJ2-7
d_call: TRBD2
v_call: TRBV9
clone_size: NA
cdr3_aa: CASSPREEGQEQYF
cdr3_nt: TGTGCCAGCAGCCCCCGGGAGGAAGGGCAGGAGCAGTACTTC

j_call: TRBJ1-2
d_call: TRBD1
v_call: TRBV5-1
clone_size: once
cdr3_aa: CASSLEVGGLGGYTF
cdr3_nt: TGCGCCAGCAGCTTGGAAGTAGGGGGCCTAGGCGGCTACACCTTC

j_call: TRBJ1-3
d_call: NA
v_call: TRBV7-6
clone_size: NA
cdr3_aa: CASSFGDGSGNTIYF
cdr3_nt: TGTGCCAGCAGCTTCGGGGACGGCTCTGGAAACACCATATATTTT

j_call: TRBJ2-2
d_call: NA
v_call: TRBV4-3
clone_size: NA
cdr3_aa: CASSQDAGHDTGELFF
cdr3_nt: TGCGCCAGCAGCCAAGACGCGGGACACGACACCGGGGAGCTGTTTTTT

j_call: TRBJ1-2
d_call: NA
v_call: TRBV19
clone_size: few
cdr3_aa: CASSTLTTGTGGYTF
cdr3_nt: TGTGCCAGTAGTACCCTAACGACAGGCACGGGCGGCTACACCTTC

j_call: TRBJ1-3
d_call: NA
v_call: TRBV5-4
clone_size: NA
cdr3_aa: CASSPGTPSSGNTIYF
cdr3_nt: TGTGCCAGCAGCCCCGGAACACCGTCCTCTGGAAACACCATATATTTT

j_call: TRBJ2-1
d_call: NA
v_call: TRBV7-2
clone_size: NA
cdr3_aa: CASSYHSGYNEQFF
cdr3_nt: TGTGCCAGCAGCTACCATAGCGGATACAATGAGCAGTTCTTC

j_call: TRBJ1-6
d_call: TRBD1
v_call: TRBV5-1
clone_size: NA
cdr3_aa: CASSPGQGAVYNSPLHF
cdr3_nt: TGCGCCAGCAGCCCTGGACAGGGGGCAGTGTATAATTCACCCCTCCACTTT

j_call: TRBJ2-7
d_call: NA
v_call: TRBV5-3
clone_size: once
cdr3_aa: CARSLNEQYF
cdr3_nt: TGTGCCAGAAGCTTGAACGAGCAGTACTTC

j_call: TRBJ1-5
d_call: TRBD1
v_call: TRBV19
clone_size: NA
cdr3_aa: CATEDRGGQPQHF
cdr3_nt: TGTGCCACCGAGGACAGGGGTGGTCAGCCCCAGCATTTT

j_call: TRBJ2-7
d_call: TRBD1
v_call: TRBV19
clone_size: once
cdr3_aa: CASSIGTGKDEQYF
cdr3_nt: TGTGCCAGTAGTATCGGGACAGGGAAGGACGAGCAGTACTTC